This section outlines one T cell receptor (beta chain) sequence together with its context. What it recognizes is unknown. The data are from a study of shared clonotypes between healthy human individuals. Findings of the study overall: Naive subsets tended to show greater estimated richness than memory subsets.

Positively selected for CCR7, the CD45RO-negative cells used as naive CD8 cells excluded terminally differentiated effector memory CD45RA+ cells. Donors had no recently reported acute infections or vaccinations and were HIV-negative. Sequencing used immunoSEQ multiplex PCR; TCRdb keeps in-frame clones, though not all of them. The table has about 2.1 million clones, 93% seen once; the top ten hold roughly 1.7%. The CDR3 contains 14 residues. Germline CDR1 and CDR2: SEHNR and FQNEAQ (reference sequence). The V gene end was trimmed by 6 bases and the J gene end by 2 bases; junction bases not matched to a gene: 5.

V gene TRBV7-9 combines with J gene TRBJ2-7; 9 bases match TRBD1. Sequencing was done on a sample of naive CD8+ T cells from PBMCs. This TCR derives from a man aged 18 to 30 in good health. Some clones in this sample may be carry-over from other donors' samples. CDR3 in DNA: TGTGCCAGCAGGAACGGGACAGGGACCTACGAGCAGTACTTC. It translates to CASRNGTGTYEQYF.